This T cell receptor (beta chain) was identified during a study of T cell responses to AZD1222 COVID-19 vaccine. Study at large: Pooling covered second doses at about 4 or about 12 weeks.

Looked up from germline, CDR1 is DFQATT and CDR2 is SNEGSKA (reference sequence). This CDR3 is built from 9 residues. V was pared by 5 bases and J by 8 bases, with 6 bases between. Study-wide results and limits: Distributed over spike, vaccine-associated CD4 TCRs predominated at 160-218 and 743-854.

Only in-frame clones appear in the TCRdb table, and some are missing; sequencing was by immunoSEQ multiplex PCR. The sample yields some 120,000 clones, roughly 84% seen once. In regard to this clone: Its antigen is unidentified.

The TCR was taken from an adult in good health. Sequences were derived from peripheral blood, sampled on day 0 of AZD1222 vaccination. The chain combines TRBV20-1 with TRBJ1-2, with D unresolved. The CDR3 DNA reads as TGCAGTGCTCAGAAGGGCTACACCTTC. It translates to CSAQKGYTF.